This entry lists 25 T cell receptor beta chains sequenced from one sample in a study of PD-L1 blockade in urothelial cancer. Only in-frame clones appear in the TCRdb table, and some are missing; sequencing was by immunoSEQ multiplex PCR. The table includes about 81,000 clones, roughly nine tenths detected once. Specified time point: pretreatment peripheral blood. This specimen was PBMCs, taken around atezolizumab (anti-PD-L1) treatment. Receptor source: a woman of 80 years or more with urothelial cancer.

CDR3 region: CASRGGEPGGASNQPQHF. In nucleotides, the CDR3 is TGTGCCAGCAGGGGGGGTGAACCAGGGGGCGCGAGCAATCAGCCCCAGCATTTT. V and J are TRBV28 and TRBJ1-5; 8 bases are shared with TRBD1. Germline CDR1 is MDHEN and CDR2 is SYDVKM. The CDR3 sequence is 18 residues long. The J segment lost 1 base and the V segment lost 6 bases, leaving 14 bases of the junction unmatched.

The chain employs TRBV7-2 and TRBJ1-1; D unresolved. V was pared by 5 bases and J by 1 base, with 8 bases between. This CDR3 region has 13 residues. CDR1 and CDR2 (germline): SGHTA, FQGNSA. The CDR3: CASSPYRNTEAFF. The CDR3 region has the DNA TGTGCCAGCAGCCCATACAGGAACACTGAAGCTTTCTTT.

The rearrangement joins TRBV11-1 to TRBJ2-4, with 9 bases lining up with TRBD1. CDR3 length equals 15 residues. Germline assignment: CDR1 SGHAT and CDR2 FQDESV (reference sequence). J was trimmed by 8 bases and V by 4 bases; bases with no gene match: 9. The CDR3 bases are TGTGCCAGCAGCTCATGGGGGACAGGGAAGCACATTCAGTACTTC. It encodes CASSSWGTGKHIQYF.

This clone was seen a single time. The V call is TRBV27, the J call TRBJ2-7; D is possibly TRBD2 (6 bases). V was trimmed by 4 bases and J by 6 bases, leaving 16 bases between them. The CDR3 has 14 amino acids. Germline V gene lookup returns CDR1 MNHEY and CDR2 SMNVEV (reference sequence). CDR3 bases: TGTGCCAGCAGTTCGTCGACGTTCGGGGGCGAGCAGTACTTC. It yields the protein CASSSSTFGGEQYF.

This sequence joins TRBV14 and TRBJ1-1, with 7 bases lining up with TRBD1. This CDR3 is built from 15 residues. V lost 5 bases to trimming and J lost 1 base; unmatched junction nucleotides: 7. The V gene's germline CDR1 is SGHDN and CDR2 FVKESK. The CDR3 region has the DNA TGTGCCAGCAGCTCCGCGACAGGGAGGAACACTGAAGCTTTCTTT. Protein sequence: CASSSATGRNTEAFF. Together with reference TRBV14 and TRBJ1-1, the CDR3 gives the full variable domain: EAGVTQFPSHSVIEKGQTVTLRCDPISGHDNLYWYRRVMGKEIKFLLHFVKESKQDESGMPNNRFLAERTGGTYSTLKVQPAELEDSGVYFCASSSATGRNTEAFFGQGTRLTVV.

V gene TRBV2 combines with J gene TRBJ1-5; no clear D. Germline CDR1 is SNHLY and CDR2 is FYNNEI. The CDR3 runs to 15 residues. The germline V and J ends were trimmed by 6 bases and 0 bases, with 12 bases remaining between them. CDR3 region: CASRSPAGSNQPQHF. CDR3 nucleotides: TGTGCCAGCAGGAGCCCTGCGGGTAGCAATCAGCCCCAGCATTTT.

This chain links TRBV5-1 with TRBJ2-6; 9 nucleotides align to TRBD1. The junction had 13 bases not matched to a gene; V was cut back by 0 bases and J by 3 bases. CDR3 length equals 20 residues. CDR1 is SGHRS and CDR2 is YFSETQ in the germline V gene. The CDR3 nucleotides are TGCGCCAGCAGCTTGGAGTGGACAGGGGCCAGAGTAGGTGGGGCCAACGTCCTGACTTTC. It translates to CASSLEWTGARVGGANVLTF.

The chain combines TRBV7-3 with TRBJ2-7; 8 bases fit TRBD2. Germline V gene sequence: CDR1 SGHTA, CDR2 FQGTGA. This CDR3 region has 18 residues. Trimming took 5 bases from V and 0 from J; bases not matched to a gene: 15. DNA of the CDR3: TGTGCCAGCAGCCCAGGGCCGGGAGGGCGGTCAAGCTCCTACGAGCAGTACTTC. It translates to CASSPGPGGRSSSYEQYF.

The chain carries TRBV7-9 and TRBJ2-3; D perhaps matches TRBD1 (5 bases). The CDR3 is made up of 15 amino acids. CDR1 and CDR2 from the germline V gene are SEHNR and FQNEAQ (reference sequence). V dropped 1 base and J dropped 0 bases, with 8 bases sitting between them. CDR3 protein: CASSLGQSSTDTQYF. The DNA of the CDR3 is TGTGCCAGCAGCTTAGGACAGTCTAGCACAGATACGCAGTATTTT.

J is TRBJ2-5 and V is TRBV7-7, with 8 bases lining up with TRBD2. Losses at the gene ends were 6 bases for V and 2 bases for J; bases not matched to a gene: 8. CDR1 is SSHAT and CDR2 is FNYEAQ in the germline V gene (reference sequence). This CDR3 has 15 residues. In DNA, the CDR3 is TGTGCCAGCAGTAAGGACGGGAGGGGTCAAGAGACCCAGTACTTC. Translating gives CASSKDGRGQETQYF.

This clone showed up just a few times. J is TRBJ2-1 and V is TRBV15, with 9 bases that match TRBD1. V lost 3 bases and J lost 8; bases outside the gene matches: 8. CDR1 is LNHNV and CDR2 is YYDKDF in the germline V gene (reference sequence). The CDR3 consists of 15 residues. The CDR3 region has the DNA TGTGCCACCAGCAGCCGGGACAGGGTGCTGTATGAGCAGTTCTTC. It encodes CATSSRDRVLYEQFF.

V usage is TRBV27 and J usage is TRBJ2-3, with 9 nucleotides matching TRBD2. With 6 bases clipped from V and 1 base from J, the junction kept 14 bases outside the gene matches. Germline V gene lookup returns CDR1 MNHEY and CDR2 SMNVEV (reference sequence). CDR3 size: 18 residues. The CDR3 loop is CASSIRLTSGLGTDTQYF. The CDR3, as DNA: TGTGCCAGCAGCATCAGACTGACTAGCGGTCTCGGCACAGATACGCAGTATTTT.

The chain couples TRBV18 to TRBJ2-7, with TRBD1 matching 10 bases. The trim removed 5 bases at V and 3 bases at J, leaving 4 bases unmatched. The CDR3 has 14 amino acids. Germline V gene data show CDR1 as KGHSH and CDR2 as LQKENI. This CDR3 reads CASSAGTGVYEQYF. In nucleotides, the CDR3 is TGTGCCAGCTCAGCCGGGACAGGGGTCTACGAGCAGTACTTC.

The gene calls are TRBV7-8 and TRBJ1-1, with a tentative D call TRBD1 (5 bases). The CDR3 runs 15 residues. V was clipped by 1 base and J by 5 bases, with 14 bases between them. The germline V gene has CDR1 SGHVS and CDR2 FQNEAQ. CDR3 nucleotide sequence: TGTGCCAGCAGCTTAGACGGGGGAATTGGGACTGAAGCTTTCTTT. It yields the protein CASSLDGGIGTEAFF.

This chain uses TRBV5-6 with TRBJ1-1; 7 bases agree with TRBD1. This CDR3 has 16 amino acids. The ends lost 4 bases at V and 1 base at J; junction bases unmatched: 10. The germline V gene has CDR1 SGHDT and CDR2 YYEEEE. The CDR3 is CASSQQTGTANTEAFF. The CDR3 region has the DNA TGTGCCAGCAGCCAACAGACCGGGACAGCGAACACTGAAGCTTTCTTT.

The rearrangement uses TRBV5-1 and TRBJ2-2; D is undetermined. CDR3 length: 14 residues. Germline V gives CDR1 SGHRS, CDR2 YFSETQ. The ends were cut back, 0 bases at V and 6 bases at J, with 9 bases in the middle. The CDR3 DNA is TGCGCCAGCAGCTTGGAAAATCGTGCCGGGGAGCTGTTTTTT. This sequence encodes CASSLENRAGELFF.

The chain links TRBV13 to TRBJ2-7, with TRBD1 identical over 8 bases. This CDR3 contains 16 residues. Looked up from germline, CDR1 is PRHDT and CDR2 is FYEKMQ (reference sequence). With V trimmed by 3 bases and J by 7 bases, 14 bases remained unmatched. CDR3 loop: CASSFVGQGALGEQYF. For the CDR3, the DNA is TGTGCCAGCAGCTTTGTCGGGCAGGGGGCGCTAGGGGAGCAGTACTTC. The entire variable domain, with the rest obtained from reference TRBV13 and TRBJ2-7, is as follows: AAGVIQSPRHLIKEKRETATLKCYPIPRHDTVYWYQQGPGQDPQFLISFYEKMQSDKGSIPDRFSAQQFSDYHSELNMSSLELGDSALYFCASSFVGQGALGEQYFGPGTRLTVT.

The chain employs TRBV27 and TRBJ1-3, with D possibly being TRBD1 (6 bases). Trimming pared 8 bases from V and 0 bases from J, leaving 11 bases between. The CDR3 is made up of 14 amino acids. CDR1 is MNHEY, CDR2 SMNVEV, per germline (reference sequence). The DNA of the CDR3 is TGTGCCAGCCGAGGGGGAATCTCTGGAAACACCATATATTTT. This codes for CASRGGISGNTIYF.

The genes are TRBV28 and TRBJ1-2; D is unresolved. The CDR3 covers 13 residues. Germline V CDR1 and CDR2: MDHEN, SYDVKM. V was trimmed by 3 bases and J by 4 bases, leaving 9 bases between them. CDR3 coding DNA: TGTGCCAGCAGTTTGAGTTACAGCTATGGCTACACCTTC. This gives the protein CASSLSYSYGYTF.

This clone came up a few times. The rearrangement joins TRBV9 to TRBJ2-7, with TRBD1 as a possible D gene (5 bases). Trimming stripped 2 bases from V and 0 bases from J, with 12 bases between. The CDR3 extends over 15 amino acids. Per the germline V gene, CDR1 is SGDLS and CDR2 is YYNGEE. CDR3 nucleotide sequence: TGTGCCAGCAGCGTGGGGCAGGACCTCTCCTACGAGCAGTACTTC. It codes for CASSVGQDLSYEQYF.

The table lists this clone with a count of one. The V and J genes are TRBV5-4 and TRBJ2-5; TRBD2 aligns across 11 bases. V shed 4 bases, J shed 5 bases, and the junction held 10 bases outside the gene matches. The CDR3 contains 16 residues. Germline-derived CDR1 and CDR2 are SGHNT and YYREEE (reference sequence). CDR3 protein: CASSTQLAGASETQYF. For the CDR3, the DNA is TGTGCCAGCAGCACCCAACTAGCGGGAGCAAGTGAGACCCAGTACTTC.

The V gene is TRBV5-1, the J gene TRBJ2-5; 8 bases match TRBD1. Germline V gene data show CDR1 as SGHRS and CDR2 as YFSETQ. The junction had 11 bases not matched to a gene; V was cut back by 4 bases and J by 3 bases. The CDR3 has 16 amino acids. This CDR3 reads CASSDPTGVGEETQYF. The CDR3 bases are TGCGCCAGCAGCGACCCGACAGGGGTGGGTGAAGAGACCCAGTACTTC.

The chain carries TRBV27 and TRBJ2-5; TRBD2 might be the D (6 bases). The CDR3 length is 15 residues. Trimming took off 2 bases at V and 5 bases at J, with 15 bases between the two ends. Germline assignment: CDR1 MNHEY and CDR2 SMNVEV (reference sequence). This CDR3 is CASSLRSPGSETQYF. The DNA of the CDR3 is TGTGCCAGCAGTTTACGCTCCCCCGGGAGCGAGACCCAGTACTTC.

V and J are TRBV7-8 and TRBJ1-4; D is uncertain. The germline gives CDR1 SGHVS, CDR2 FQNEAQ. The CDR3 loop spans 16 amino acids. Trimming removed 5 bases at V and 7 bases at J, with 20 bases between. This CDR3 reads CASSVDRARGSEKLFF. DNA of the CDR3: TGTGCCAGCAGCGTTGACCGCGCCCGTGGGAGTGAAAAACTGTTTTTT.

CDR3 sequence reads: CASSVVAGDTYEQYF. The CDR3 nucleotides are TGTGCCAGCAGCGTAGTAGCGGGAGATACCTACGAGCAGTACTTC. The chain joins TRBV9 to TRBJ2-5; 9 bases agree with TRBD2. The J call may be incorrect, as the DNA end agrees better with TRBJ2-7. The germline V gene encodes CDR1 SGDLS and CDR2 YYNGEE. The length of the CDR3 is 15 residues.